The next 3 T cell receptor beta chains were all read from a single sample in a study of cytomegalovirus exposure and HLA in healthy donors. The PCR had 60 Vbeta and 13 Jbeta primers. Generated by immunoSEQ multiplex PCR, the TCRdb table keeps only in-frame clones and is missing some. Its listing shows around 100,000 clones. Sequencing was carried out using PBMCs. The origin of the receptors is a man aged 35-49 years in good health and CMV-seronegative.

CDR3 sequence reads: CASSPGQGSGTEAFF. CDR3 DNA sequence: TGTGCCAGCAGCCCCGGACAGGGTTCGGGCACTGAAGCTTTCTTT. The chain uses TRBV11-3 and TRBJ1-1; 8 nucleotides align to TRBD1. The junction had 9 bases not matched to a gene; V was cut back by 5 bases and J by 4 bases. Looked up from germline, CDR1 is SGHNT and CDR2 is YENEEA. The CDR3 extends over 15 amino acids.

The chain is built from TRBV11-2 and TRBJ2-4; TRBD1 is a possible D gene (6 bases). Germline V gives CDR1 SGHAT, CDR2 FQNNGV. V lost 5 bases to trimming and J lost 2 bases, with 7 bases between them. CDR3 length equals 13 residues. The DNA of the CDR3 is TGTGCCAGCAGCCGGGACACCAAAAACATTCAGTACTTC. Translating gives CASSRDTKNIQYF. Based on the CDR3 plus reference TRBV11-2 and TRBJ2-4, the full variable domain is EAGVAQSPRYKIIEKRQSVAFWCNPISGHATLYWYQQILGQGPKLLIQFQNNGVVDDSQLPKDRFSAERLKGVDSTLKIQPAKLEDSAVYLCASSRDTKNIQYFGAGTRLSVL.

The CDR3 bases are TGTGCCAGCAGTGAACTGGGGGGCGCGGGGGAGCAGTACTTC. This encodes CASSELGGAGEQYF. This chain uses TRBV6-1 with TRBJ2-5; tentative D call: TRBD2 (7 bases). V lost 2 bases to trimming and J lost 11 bases, with 18 bases between them. Germline CDR1 and CDR2: MNHNS and SASEGT. The CDR3 totals 14 residues.